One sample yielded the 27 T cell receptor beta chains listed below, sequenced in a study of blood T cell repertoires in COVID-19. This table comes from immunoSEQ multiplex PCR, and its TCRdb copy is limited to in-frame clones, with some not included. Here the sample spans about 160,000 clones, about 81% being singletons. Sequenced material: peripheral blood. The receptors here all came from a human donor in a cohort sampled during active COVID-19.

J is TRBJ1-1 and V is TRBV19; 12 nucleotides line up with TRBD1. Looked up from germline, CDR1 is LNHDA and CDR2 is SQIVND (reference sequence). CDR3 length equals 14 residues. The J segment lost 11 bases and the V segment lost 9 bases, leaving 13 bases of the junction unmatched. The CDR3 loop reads CASLSRGQGAAAFF. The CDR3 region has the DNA TGTGCCAGCCTTTCTCGGGGACAGGGGGCTGCGGCTTTCTTT.

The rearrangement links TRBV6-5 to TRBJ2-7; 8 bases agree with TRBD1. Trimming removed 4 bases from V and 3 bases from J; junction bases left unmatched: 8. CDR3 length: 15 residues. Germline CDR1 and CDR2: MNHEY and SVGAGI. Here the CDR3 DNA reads TGTGCCAGCAGTTCATCCGGGACAGGAGGCTACGAGCAGTACTTC. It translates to CASSSSGTGGYEQYF.

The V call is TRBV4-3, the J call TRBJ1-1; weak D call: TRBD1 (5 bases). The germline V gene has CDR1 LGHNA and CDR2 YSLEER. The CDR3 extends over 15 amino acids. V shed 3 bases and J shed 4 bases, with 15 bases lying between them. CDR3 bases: TGCGCCAGCAGCCAGGCGGGGATGGGGGGCACTGAAGCTTTCTTT. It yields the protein CASSQAGMGGTEAFF.

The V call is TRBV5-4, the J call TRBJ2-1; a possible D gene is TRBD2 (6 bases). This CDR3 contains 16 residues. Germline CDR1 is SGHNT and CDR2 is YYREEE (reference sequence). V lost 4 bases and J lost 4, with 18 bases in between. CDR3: CASSPWGGDLYNEQFF. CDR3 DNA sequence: TGTGCCAGCAGCCCGTGGGGCGGGGATCTATACAATGAGCAGTTCTTC.

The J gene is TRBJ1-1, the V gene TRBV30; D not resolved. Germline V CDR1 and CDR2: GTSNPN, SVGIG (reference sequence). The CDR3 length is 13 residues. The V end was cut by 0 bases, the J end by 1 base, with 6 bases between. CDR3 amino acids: CAWSVQPNTEAFF. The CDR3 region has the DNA TGTGCCTGGAGTGTACAGCCGAACACTGAAGCTTTCTTT. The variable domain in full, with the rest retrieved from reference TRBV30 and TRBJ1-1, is SQTIHQWPATLVQPVGSPLSLECTVEGTSNPNLYWYRQAAGRGLQLLFYSVGIGQISSEVPQNLSASRPQDRQFILSSKKLLLSDSGFYLCAWSVQPNTEAFFGQGTRLTVV.

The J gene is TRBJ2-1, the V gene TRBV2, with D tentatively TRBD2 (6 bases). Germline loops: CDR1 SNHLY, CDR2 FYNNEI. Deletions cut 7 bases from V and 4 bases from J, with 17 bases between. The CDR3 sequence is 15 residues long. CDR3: CASTWDSSIYNEQFF. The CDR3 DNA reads TGTGCCAGCACCTGGGACTCATCTATATACAATGAGCAGTTCTTC.

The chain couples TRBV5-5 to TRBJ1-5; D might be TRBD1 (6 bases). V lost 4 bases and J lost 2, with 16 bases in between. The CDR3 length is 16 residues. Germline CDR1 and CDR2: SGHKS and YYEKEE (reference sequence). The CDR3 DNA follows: TGTGCCAGCAGCCTTAGAAACAGGGACGGCAATCAGCCCCAGCATTTT. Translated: CASSLRNRDGNQPQHF.

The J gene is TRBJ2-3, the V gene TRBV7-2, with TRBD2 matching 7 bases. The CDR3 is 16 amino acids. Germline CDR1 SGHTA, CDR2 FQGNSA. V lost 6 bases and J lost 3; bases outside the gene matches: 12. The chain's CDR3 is CASSPRTGLETDTQYF. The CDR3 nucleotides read TGTGCCAGCAGTCCACGCACAGGACTAGAGACAGATACGCAGTATTTT.

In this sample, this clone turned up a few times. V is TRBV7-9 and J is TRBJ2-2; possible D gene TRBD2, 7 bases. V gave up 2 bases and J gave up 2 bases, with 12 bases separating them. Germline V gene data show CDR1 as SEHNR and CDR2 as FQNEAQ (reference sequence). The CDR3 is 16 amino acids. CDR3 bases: TGTGCCAGCAGCTTAAAAAGCGGGACAAACACCGGGGAGCTGTTTTTT. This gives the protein CASSLKSGTNTGELFF.

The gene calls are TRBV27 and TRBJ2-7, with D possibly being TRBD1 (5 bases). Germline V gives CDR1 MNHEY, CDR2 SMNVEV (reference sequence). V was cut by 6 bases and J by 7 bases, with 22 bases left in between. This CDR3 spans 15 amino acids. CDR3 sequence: CASSPRNGARGEQYF. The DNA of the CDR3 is TGTGCCAGCAGCCCTCGTAATGGGGCTAGGGGTGAGCAGTACTTC.

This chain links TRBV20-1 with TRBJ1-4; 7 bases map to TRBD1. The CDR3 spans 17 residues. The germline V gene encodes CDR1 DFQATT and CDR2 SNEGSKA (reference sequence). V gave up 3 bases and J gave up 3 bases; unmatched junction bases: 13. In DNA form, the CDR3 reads TGCAGTGCTAGTGAGGTGGCTCTGGGACAGTCTAATGAAAAACTGTTTTTT. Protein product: CSASEVALGQSNEKLFF.

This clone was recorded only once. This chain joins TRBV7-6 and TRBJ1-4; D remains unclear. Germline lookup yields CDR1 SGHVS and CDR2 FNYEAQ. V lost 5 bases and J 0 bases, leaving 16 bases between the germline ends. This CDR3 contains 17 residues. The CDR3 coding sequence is TGTGCCAGCAGCCTTCGGGCCGGCGGGGCAACTAATGAAAAACTGTTTTTT. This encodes CASSLRAGGATNEKLFF.

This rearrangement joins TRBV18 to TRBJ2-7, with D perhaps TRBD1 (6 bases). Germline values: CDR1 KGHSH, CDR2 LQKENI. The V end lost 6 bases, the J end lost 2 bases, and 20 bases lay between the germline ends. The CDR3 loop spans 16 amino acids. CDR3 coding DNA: TGTGCCAGCTCGCCCAGACAGGACATACTACCCTACGAGCAGTACTTC. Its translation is CASSPRQDILPYEQYF.

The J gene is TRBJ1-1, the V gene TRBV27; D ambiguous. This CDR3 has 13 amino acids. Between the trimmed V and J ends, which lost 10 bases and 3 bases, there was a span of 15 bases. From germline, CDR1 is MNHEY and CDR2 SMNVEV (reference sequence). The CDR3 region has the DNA TGTGCCACCGCGGTCAGAGAGGACACTGAAGCTTTCTTT. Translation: CATAVREDTEAFF.

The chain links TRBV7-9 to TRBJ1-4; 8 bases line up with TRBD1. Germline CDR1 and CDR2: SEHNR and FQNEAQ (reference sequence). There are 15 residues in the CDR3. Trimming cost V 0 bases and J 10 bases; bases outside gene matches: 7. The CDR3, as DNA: TGTGCCAGCAGCTTAGCATCGCAGGGGGCGGGAAAACTGTTTTTT. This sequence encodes CASSLASQGAGKLFF. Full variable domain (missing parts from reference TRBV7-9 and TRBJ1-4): DTGVSQNPRHKITKRGQNVTFRCDPISEHNRLYWYRQTLGQGPEFLTYFQNEAQLEKSRLLSDRFSAERPKGSFSTLEIQRTEQGDSAMYLCASSLASQGAGKLFFGSGTQLSVL.

CDR3 sequence reads: CASSVGQYRNQPQHF. The CDR3 DNA follows: TGCGCCAGCAGTGTAGGACAGTACCGCAATCAGCCCCAGCATTTT. The J gene is TRBJ1-5, the V gene TRBV10-2; perhaps TRBD1 as D (6 bases). The CDR3 is made up of 15 amino acids. Germline V gives CDR1 WSHSY, CDR2 SAAADI. The V gene lost 4 bases and the J gene lost 2 bases, with 12 bases spanning the gap.

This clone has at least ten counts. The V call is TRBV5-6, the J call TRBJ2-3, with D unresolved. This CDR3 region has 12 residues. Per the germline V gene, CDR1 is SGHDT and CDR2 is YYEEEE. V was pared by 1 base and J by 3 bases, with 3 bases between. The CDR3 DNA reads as TGTGCCAGCAGCTTGCAAACAGATACGCAGTATTTT. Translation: CASSLQTDTQYF.

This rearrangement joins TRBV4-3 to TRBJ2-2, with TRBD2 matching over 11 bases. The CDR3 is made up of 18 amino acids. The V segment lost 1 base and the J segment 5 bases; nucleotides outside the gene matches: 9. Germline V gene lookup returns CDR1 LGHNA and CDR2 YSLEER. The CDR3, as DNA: TGCGCCAGCAGCCAAGGGGAATTTAGCGGGGGGGATACCGGGGAGCTGTTTTTT. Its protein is CASSQGEFSGGDTGELFF.

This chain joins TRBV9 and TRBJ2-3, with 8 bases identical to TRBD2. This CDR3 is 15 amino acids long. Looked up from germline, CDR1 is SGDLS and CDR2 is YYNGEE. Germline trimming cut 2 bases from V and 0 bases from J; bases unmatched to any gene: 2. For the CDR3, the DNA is TGTGCCAGCAGCGTGATAGCGGGAAGCACAGATACGCAGTATTTT. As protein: CASSVIAGSTDTQYF.

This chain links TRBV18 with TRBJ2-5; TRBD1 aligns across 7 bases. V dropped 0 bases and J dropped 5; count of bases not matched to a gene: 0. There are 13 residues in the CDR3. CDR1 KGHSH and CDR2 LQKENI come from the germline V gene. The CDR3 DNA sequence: TGTGCCAGCTCACCACCGGACAGGGAGACCCAGTACTTC. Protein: CASSPPDRETQYF.

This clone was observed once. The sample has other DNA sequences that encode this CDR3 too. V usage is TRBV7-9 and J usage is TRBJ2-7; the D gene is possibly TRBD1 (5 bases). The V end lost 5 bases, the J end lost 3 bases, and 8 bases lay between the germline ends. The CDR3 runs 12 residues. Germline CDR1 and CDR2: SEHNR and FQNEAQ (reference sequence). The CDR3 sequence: CASSTQGYEQYF. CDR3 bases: TGTGCCAGCAGCACCCAGGGCTACGAGCAGTACTTC.

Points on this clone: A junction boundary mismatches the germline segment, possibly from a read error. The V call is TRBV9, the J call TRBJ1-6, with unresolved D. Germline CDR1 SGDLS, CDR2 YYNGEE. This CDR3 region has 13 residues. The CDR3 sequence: CASSSNPNSSLHF. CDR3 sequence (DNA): TGTGCCAGCAGCTCCAACCCTAATTCATCCCTCCACTTT.

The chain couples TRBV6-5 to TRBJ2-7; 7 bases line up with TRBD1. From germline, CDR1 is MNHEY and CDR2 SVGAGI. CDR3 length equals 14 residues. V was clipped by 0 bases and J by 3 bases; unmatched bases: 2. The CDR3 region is CASSYSYRGYEQYF. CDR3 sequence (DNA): TGTGCCAGCAGTTACTCCTACAGGGGCTACGAGCAGTACTTC.

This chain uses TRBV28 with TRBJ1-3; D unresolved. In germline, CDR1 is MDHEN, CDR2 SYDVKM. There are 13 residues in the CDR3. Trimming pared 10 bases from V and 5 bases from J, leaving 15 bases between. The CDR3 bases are TGTGCCATCGTTAACTCCAAAAGAAACACCATATATTTT. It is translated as CAIVNSKRNTIYF.

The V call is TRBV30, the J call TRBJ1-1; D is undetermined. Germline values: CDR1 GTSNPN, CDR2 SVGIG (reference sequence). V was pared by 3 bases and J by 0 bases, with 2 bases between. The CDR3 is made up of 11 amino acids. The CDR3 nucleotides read TGTGCCTGGAGCGTGAACACTGAAGCTTTCTTT. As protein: CAWSVNTEAFF.

This chain's CDR3 is CASSTGLASYQDTQYF. CDR3 nucleotide sequence: TGTGCCAGCAGCACCGGACTAGCCTCCTACCAAGATACGCAGTATTTT. The rearrangement uses TRBV6-2 or TRBV6-3 and TRBJ2-3; the match to TRBD2 covers 8 bases. Germline CDR1 reads MNHEY; CDR2 reads SVGEGT. The CDR3 sequence is 16 residues long. The V segment lost 6 bases and the J segment 5 bases; nucleotides outside the gene matches: 13.

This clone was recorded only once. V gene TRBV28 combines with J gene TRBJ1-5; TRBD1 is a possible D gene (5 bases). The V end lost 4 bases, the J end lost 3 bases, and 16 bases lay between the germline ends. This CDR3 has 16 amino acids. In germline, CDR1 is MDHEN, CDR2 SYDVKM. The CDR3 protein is CASSSTQSGFNQPQHF. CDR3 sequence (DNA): TGTGCCAGCAGTTCTACCCAATCAGGGTTCAATCAGCCCCAGCATTTT.